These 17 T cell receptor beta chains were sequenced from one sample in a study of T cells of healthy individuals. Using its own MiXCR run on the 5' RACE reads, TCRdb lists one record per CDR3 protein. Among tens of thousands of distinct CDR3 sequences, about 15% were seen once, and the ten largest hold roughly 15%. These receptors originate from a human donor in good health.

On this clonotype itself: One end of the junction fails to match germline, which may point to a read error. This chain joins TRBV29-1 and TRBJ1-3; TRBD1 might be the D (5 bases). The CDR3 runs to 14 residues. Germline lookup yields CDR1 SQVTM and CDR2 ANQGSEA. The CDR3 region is CSVEGGLLGNTVYF. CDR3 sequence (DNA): TGCAGCGTTGAAGGGGGCCTTCTCGGAAACACCGTATATTTT. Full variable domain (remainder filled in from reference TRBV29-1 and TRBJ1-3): SAVISQKPSRDICQRGTSLTIQCQVDSQVTMMFWYRQQPGQSLTLIATANQGSEATYESGFVIDKFPISRPNLTFSTLTVSNMSPEDSSIYLCSVEGGLLGNTVYFGEGSWLTVV.

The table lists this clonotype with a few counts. CDR3 amino acids: CASSSSGGTANYGYTF. Here the CDR3 DNA reads TGTGCCAGCAGCTCGAGCGGAGGGACAGCTAACTATGGCTACACCTTC. The chain employs TRBV7-9 and TRBJ1-2; 7 bases match TRBD1. Germline loops: CDR1 SEHNR, CDR2 FQNEAQ (reference sequence). V was clipped by 4 bases and J by 0 bases; unmatched bases: 8. The CDR3 sequence is 16 residues long.

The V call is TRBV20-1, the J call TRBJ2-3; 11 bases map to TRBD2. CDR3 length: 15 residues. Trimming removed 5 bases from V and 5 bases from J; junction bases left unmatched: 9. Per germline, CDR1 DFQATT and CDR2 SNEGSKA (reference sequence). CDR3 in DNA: TGCAGTGCTGCACGGACTAGCGGGTGGGGAGATACGCAGTATTTT. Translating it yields CSAARTSGWGDTQYF.

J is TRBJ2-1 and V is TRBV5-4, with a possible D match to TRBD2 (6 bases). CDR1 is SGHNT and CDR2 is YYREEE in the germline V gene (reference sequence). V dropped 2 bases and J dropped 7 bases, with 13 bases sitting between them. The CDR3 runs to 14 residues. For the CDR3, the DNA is TGTGCCAGCAGCTTACCGGAGGGGAGAAATGAGCAGTTCTTC. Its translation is CASSLPEGRNEQFF.

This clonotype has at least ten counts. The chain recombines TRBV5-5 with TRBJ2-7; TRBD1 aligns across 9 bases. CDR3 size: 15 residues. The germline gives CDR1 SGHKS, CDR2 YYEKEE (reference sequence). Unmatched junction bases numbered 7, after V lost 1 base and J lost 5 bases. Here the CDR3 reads CASSLLGTGSNEQYF. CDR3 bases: TGTGCCAGCAGCTTGTTGGGGACAGGGTCAAACGAGCAGTACTTC.

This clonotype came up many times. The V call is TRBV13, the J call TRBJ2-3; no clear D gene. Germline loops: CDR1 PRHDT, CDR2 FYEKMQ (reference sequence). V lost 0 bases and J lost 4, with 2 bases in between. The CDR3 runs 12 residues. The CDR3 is CASSLGPDTQYF. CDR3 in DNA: TGTGCCAGCAGCTTAGGTCCAGATACGCAGTATTTT.

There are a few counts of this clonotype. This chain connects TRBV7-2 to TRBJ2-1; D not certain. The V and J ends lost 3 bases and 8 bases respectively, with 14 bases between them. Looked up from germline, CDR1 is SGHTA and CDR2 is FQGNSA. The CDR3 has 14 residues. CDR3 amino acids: CASSLDPSWDEQFF. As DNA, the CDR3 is TGTGCCAGCAGCTTGGACCCCTCGTGGGATGAGCAGTTCTTC.

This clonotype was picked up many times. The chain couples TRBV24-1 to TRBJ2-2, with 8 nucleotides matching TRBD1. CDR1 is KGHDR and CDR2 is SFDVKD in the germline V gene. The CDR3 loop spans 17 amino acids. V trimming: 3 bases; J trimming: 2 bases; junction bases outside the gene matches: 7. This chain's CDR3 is CATSDTWTGFNTGELFF. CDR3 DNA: TGTGCCACCAGTGATACGTGGACAGGGTTTAACACCGGGGAGCTGTTTTTT.

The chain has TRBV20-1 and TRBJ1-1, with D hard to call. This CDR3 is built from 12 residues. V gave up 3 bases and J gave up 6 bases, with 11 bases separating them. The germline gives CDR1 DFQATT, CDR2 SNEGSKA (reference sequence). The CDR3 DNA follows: TGCAGTGCTAGGCGCCGCCGGGCTGAAGCTTTCTTT. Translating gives CSARRRRAEAFF.

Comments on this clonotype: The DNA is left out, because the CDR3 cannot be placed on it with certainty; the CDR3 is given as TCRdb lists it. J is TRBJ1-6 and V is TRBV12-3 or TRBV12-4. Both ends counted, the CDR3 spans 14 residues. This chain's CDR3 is CASSSSGSNSPLHF.

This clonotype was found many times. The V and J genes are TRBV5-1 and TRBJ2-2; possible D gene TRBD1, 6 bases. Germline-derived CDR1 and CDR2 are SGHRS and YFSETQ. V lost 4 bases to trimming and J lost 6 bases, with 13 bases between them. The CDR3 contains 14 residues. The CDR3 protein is CASSRTGSPGELFF. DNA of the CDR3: TGCGCCAGCAGCCGCACAGGGTCGCCCGGGGAGCTGTTTTTT.

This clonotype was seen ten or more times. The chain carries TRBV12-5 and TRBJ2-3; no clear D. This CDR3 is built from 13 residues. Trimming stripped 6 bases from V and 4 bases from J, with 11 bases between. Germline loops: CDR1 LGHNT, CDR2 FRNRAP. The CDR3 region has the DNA TGTGCTAGTGGGCTCCTGAGTTCAGATACGCAGTATTTT. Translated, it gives CASGLLSSDTQYF.

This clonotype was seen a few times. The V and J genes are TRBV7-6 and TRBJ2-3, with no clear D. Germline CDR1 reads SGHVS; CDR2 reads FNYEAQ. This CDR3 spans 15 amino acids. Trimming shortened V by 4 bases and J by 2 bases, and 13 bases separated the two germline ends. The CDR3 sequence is CASSSLMGSTDTQYF. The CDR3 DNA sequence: TGTGCCAGCAGCTCCCTCATGGGCTCCACAGATACGCAGTATTTT. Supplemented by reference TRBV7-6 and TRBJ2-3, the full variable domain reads GAGVSQSPRYKVTKRGQDVALRCDPISGHVSLYWYRQALGQGPEFLTYFNYEAQQDKSGLPNDRFSAERPEGSISTLTIQRTEQRDSAMYRCASSSLMGSTDTQYFGPGTRLTVL.

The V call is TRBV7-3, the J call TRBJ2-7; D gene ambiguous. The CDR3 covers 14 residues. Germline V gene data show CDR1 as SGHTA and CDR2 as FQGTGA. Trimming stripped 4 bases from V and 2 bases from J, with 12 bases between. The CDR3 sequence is CASSSYRGPYEQYF. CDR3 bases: TGTGCCAGCAGCTCCTACAGAGGACCCTACGAGCAGTACTTC.

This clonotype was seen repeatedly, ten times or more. The CDR3 is CSVADRVGLQETQYF. In DNA form, the CDR3 reads TGCAGCGTGGCGGACAGGGTCGGGCTACAAGAGACCCAGTACTTC. The chain couples TRBV29-1 to TRBJ2-5; 8 bases are shared with TRBD1. V lost 6 bases to trimming and J lost 2 bases; unmatched junction nucleotides: 11. This CDR3 is 15 amino acids long. Germline lookup yields CDR1 SQVTM and CDR2 ANQGSEA.

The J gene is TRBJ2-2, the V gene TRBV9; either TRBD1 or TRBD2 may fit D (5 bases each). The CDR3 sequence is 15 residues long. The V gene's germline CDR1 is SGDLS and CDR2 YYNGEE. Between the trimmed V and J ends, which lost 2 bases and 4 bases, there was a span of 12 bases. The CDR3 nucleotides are TGTGCCAGCAGCGTCGGGGCACAGATCACCGGGGAGCTGTTTTTT. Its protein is CASSVGAQITGELFF.

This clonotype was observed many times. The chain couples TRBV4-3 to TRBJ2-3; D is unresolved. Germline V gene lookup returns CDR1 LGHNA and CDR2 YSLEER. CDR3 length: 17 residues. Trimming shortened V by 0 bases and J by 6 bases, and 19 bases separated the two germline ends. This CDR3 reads CASSQDLGPNGYDTQYF. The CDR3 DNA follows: TGCGCCAGCAGCCAAGATCTAGGGCCAAACGGGTACGATACGCAGTATTTT.